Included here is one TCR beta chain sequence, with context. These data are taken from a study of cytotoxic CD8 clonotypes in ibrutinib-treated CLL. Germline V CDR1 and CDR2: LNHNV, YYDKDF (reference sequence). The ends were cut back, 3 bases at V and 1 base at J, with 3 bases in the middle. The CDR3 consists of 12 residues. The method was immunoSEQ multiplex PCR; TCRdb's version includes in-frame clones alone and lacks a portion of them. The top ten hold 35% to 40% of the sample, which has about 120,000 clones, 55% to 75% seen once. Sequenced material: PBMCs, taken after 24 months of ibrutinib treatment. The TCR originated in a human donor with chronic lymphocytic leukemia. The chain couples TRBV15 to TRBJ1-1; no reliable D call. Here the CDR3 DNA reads TGTGCCACCAGCAGCTGGAACACTGAAGCTTTCTTT. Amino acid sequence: CATSSWNTEAFF. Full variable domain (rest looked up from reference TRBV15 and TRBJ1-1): DAMVIQNPRYQVTQFGKPVTLSCSQTLNHNVMYWYQQKSSQAPKLLFHYYDKDFNNEADTPDNFQSRRPNTSFCFLDIRSPGLGDTAMYLCATSSWNTEAFFGQGTRLTVV.